A single sample is the source of the 27 T cell receptor beta chains below, sequenced in a study of cytotoxic CD8 clonotypes in ibrutinib-treated CLL. Repertoires were generated with immunoSEQ multiplex PCR, while TCRdb's copy carries only in-frame clones and drops some. The data show 250,000 to 350,000 clones, with roughly 76% seen just once and about 5.3% held by the top ten. This specimen was PBMCs, taken at disease progression, from a patient treated with ibrutinib. All receptors come from a human donor with chronic lymphocytic leukemia.

The genes are TRBV9 and TRBJ2-5; TRBD2 matches 13 bases. Germline-derived CDR1 and CDR2 are SGDLS and YYNGEE. V was pared by 4 bases and J by 5 bases, with 11 bases of the junction left unmatched. The CDR3 has 17 amino acids. CDR3 nucleotide sequence: TGTGCCAGCAGCCCCGGATTGGGACTAGCGGGGAGGGAGACCCAGTACTTC. Translation: CASSPGLGLAGRETQYF.

V and J are TRBV28 and TRBJ2-2; D uncertain. V was shortened by 3 bases and J by 7 bases, with 9 bases between the two germline ends. Per germline, CDR1 MDHEN and CDR2 SYDVKM. The CDR3 consists of 13 residues. The CDR3 nucleotides read TGTGCCAGCAGTTTCATCCAGAGCGGGGAGCTGTTTTTT. Protein sequence: CASSFIQSGELFF. The full variable domain, rest sourced from reference TRBV28 and TRBJ2-2, is DVKVTQSSRYLVKRTGEKVFLECVQDMDHENMFWYRQDPGLGLRLIYFSYDVKMKEKGDIPEGYSVSREKKERFSLILESASTNQTSMYLCASSFIQSGELFFGEGSRLTVL.

The gene calls are TRBV13 and TRBJ1-1; 7 nucleotides match TRBD1. Trimming took 5 bases from V and 4 from J; bases not matched to a gene: 7. The CDR3 runs 14 residues. Germline V gives CDR1 PRHDT, CDR2 FYEKMQ (reference sequence). The DNA for the CDR3 is TGTGCCAGCAGCATGGGACAGCGTGGCACTGAAGCTTTCTTT. This gives the protein CASSMGQRGTEAFF.

The chain links TRBV5-1 to TRBJ2-7; 9 bases fit TRBD1. The V gene's germline CDR1 is SGHRS and CDR2 YFSETQ. The CDR3 consists of 13 residues. J was trimmed by 1 base and V by 8 bases; bases with no gene match: 4. CDR3 region: CASTGTGSYEQYF. The CDR3 DNA is TGCGCCAGTACCGGGACAGGGTCCTACGAGCAGTACTTC.

This clone was detected a few times. V and J are TRBV15 and TRBJ1-2; the D gene is possibly TRBD1 (5 bases). The CDR3 spans 14 residues. The V gene lost 1 base and the J gene lost 7 bases, with 13 bases spanning the gap. Germline assignment: CDR1 LNHNV and CDR2 YYDKDF (reference sequence). The CDR3, as DNA: TGTGCCACCAGCAGAGTAATACAGGTCTTTGGCTACACCTTC. Its translation: CATSRVIQVFGYTF.

This clone came up a few times. The V and J genes are TRBV13 and TRBJ1-2; weak D call: TRBD1 (6 bases). The CDR3 is made up of 14 amino acids. Germline-derived CDR1 and CDR2 are PRHDT and FYEKMQ (reference sequence). V dropped 6 bases and J dropped 7 bases, with 18 bases sitting between them. The DNA for the CDR3 is TGTGCCAGCAGTCTTGAGGGGGAGAGTGGTGGCTACACCTTC. Amino acid sequence: CASSLEGESGGYTF.

The sample holds a few counts of this clone. The chain combines TRBV28 with TRBJ1-2; 8 bases are a match to TRBD1. The germline V gene has CDR1 MDHEN and CDR2 SYDVKM. This CDR3 has 15 amino acids. V trimming: 6 bases; J trimming: 0 bases; junction bases outside the gene matches: 6. In nucleotides, the CDR3 is TGTGCCAGCAGGGACAGGGACCTCTCTAACTATGGCTACACCTTC. This sequence encodes CASRDRDLSNYGYTF.

The chain carries TRBV28 and TRBJ2-3, with D maybe TRBD2 (6 bases). V shed 7 bases and J shed 0 bases, with 17 bases lying between them. The CDR3 covers 16 residues. Germline CDR1 reads MDHEN; CDR2 reads SYDVKM. The CDR3 sequence is CASNPGPSGSTDTQYF. The CDR3 DNA reads as TGTGCCAGCAATCCGGGGCCAAGCGGGAGCACAGATACGCAGTATTTT.

The rearrangement joins TRBV6-1 to TRBJ2-1; 9 positions match TRBD2. The CDR3 loop spans 15 amino acids. Germline CDR1 reads MNHNS; CDR2 reads SASEGT. J gave up 4 bases and V 4 bases, and 5 bases lay outside the gene matches. The CDR3 region is CASSVGAGGYNEQFF. DNA of the CDR3: TGTGCCAGCAGTGTTGGCGCGGGGGGGTACAATGAGCAGTTCTTC.

The chain has TRBV28 and TRBJ2-5; a possible D gene is TRBD2 (6 bases). V was clipped by 4 bases and J by 5 bases, with 11 bases between them. Germline assignment: CDR1 MDHEN and CDR2 SYDVKM. CDR3 size: 13 residues. CDR3 in DNA: TGTGCCAGCAGTTCACTAGCCTACGAGACCCAGTACTTC. Encoded protein: CASSSLAYETQYF. Combining the CDR3 with reference TRBV28 and TRBJ2-5 gives the whole variable domain DVKVTQSSRYLVKRTGEKVFLECVQDMDHENMFWYRQDPGLGLRLIYFSYDVKMKEKGDIPEGYSVSREKKERFSLILESASTNQTSMYLCASSSLAYETQYFGPGTRLLVL.

V is TRBV18 and J is TRBJ2-4; tentative D call: TRBD1 (6 bases). This CDR3 is built from 16 residues. V lost 3 bases and J 13 bases, leaving 25 bases between the germline ends. Germline V gene data show CDR1 as KGHSH and CDR2 as LQKENI. CDR3 in DNA: TGTGCCAGCTCACCCACAGGGAAAGGGCCTCGAATACCCCAGTACTTC. Translating it yields CASSPTGKGPRIPQYF.

The rearrangement uses TRBV5-6 and TRBJ2-1; D remains unclear. V gave up 2 bases and J gave up 10 bases, with 13 bases separating them. This CDR3 spans 13 amino acids. CDR1 SGHDT and CDR2 YYEEEE come from the germline V gene. The CDR3 bases are TGTGCCAGCAGCTTATCCTCGTTTCAGGAGCAGTTCTTC. Translating it yields CASSLSSFQEQFF.

The CDR3 bases are TGCGCCAGCAGCCAAGCGGGGGCGGGCGGGGAGCTGTTTTTT. It encodes CASSQAGAGGELFF. V usage is TRBV4-1 and J usage is TRBJ2-2; TRBD1 or TRBD2 may be the D gene (6 bases each). Germline V gene data show CDR1 as MGHRA and CDR2 as YSYEKL. Trimming removed 1 base from V and 7 bases from J, with 10 bases in between. The CDR3 runs 14 residues.

The chain recombines TRBV5-4 with TRBJ1-4, with a possible D match to TRBD1 (5 bases). The CDR3 covers 14 residues. Deletions cut 3 bases from V and 5 bases from J, with 11 bases between. The germline CDR1 and CDR2 sequences are SGHNT and YYREEE (reference sequence). Here the CDR3 DNA reads TGTGCCAGCAGCTCTCGACAGCCGAATGAAAAACTGTTTTTT. It encodes CASSSRQPNEKLFF.

The rearrangement joins TRBV15 to TRBJ1-1; D might be TRBD1 (5 bases). V lost 0 bases to trimming and J lost 0 bases, with 14 bases between them. The CDR3 spans 17 residues. The germline V gene encodes CDR1 LNHNV and CDR2 YYDKDF (reference sequence). CDR3 coding DNA: TGTGCCACCAGCAGAGATTGGGGACGTGGAATGAACACTGAAGCTTTCTTT. It specifies CATSRDWGRGMNTEAFF.

The chain uses TRBV7-2 and TRBJ1-2, with D possibly matching TRBD1 (5 bases). The CDR3 is 13 amino acids. Germline CDR1 and CDR2: SGHTA and FQGNSA. V lost 2 bases, J lost 2 bases, and 6 bases lay in between. CDR3: CASSLRDNYGYTF. The CDR3 DNA reads TGTGCCAGCAGCTTAAGGGACAACTATGGCTACACCTTC.

V and J are TRBV15 and TRBJ2-2, with D possibly being TRBD1 (5 bases). This CDR3 comprises 15 residues. The ends were cut back, 0 bases at V and 3 bases at J, with 8 bases in the middle. Germline V gene data show CDR1 as LNHNV and CDR2 as YYDKDF (reference sequence). CDR3 DNA sequence: TGTGCCACCAGCAGAGAAGGGGCGGACACCGGGGAGCTGTTTTTT. As protein: CATSREGADTGELFF.

This clone is a singleton in its sample. CDR3 sequence: CAISESGGGGNQPQHF. CDR3 nucleotides: TGTGCCATCAGTGAGTCGGGGGGTGGAGGCAATCAGCCCCAGCATTTT. The chain has TRBV10-3 and TRBJ1-5; D may be TRBD1 (5 bases). CDR1 and CDR2 from the germline V gene are ENHRY and SYGVKD. V lost 0 bases and J 2 bases, leaving 11 bases between the germline ends. The CDR3 runs to 16 residues.

The chain is built from TRBV10-3 and TRBJ2-7; D not certain. This CDR3 contains 15 residues. The germline V gene has CDR1 ENHRY and CDR2 SYGVKD. Trimming left V 3 bases short and J 3 bases short, with 15 bases between. CDR3 residues: CAISDQTNLGYEQYF. The CDR3 DNA reads TGTGCCATCAGTGATCAAACTAATCTAGGCTACGAGCAGTACTTC.

This rearrangement joins TRBV5-4 to TRBJ2-5; D could derive from TRBD1 or TRBD2 (5 bases each). Germline V gene sequence: CDR1 SGHNT, CDR2 YYREEE (reference sequence). The CDR3 runs 13 residues. The germline V and J ends were trimmed by 0 bases and 2 bases, with 5 bases remaining between them. As DNA, the CDR3 is TGTGCCAGCAGCTTGGGGGGGCAAGAGACCCAGTACTTC. This translates into CASSLGGQETQYF.

The chain uses TRBV7-9 and TRBJ2-7; TRBD1 aligns across 7 bases. Trimming at V came to 5 bases and at J to 0 bases, leaving 4 bases not matched to a gene. Germline CDR1 SEHNR, CDR2 FQNEAQ (reference sequence). This CDR3 has 14 amino acids. CDR3: CASSLTGTSYEQYF. The CDR3 nucleotides read TGTGCCAGCAGCCTGACAGGGACCTCCTACGAGCAGTACTTC.

The rearrangement joins TRBV2 to TRBJ2-2, with a weak D call TRBD2 (5 bases). Germline values: CDR1 SNHLY, CDR2 FYNNEI. CDR3 length equals 12 residues. Trimming took 7 bases from V and 6 from J, leaving 9 bases between them. CDR3 DNA sequence: TGTGCCAGCAATCCAGCGGCCGGGGAGCTGTTTTTT. Residues: CASNPAAGELFF.

This chain links TRBV5-4 with TRBJ2-2; TRBD2 might be the D (5 bases). Trimming stripped 2 bases from V and 2 bases from J, with 10 bases between. Looked up from germline, CDR1 is SGHNT and CDR2 is YYREEE (reference sequence). This CDR3 contains 15 residues. In DNA, the CDR3 is TGTGCCAGCAGCTTCTGGACGGGAAACACCGGGGAGCTGTTTTTT. It specifies CASSFWTGNTGELFF.

The chain is built from TRBV7-9 and TRBJ2-2; 13 bases align to TRBD2. V dropped 5 bases and J dropped 8; count of bases not matched to a gene: 8. Germline CDR1 SEHNR, CDR2 FQNEAQ (reference sequence). The CDR3 is made up of 16 amino acids. CDR3 nucleotides: TGTGCCAGCAGCCCTACTAGCGGGAGGGCCCCTGGGGAGCTGTTTTTT. It specifies CASSPTSGRAPGELFF. The entire variable domain, with the rest obtained from reference TRBV7-9 and TRBJ2-2, is as follows: DTGVSQNPRHKITKRGQNVTFRCDPISEHNRLYWYRQTLGQGPEFLTYFQNEAQLEKSRLLSDRFSAERPKGSFSTLEIQRTEQGDSAMYLCASSPTSGRAPGELFFGEGSRLTVL.

The rearrangement links TRBV4-1 to TRBJ1-3; D remains unclear. Trimming removed 1 base at V and 0 bases at J, with 13 bases between. Germline assignment: CDR1 MGHRA and CDR2 YSYEKL. The CDR3 length is 17 residues. In DNA, the CDR3 is TGCGCCAGCAGCCAAGGGATCTTGATGGACTCTGGAAACACCATATATTTT. Protein sequence: CASSQGILMDSGNTIYF.

CDR3: CASSLGLPTDTQYF. In DNA form, the CDR3 reads TGTGCCAGCAGTCTCGGACTTCCCACAGATACGCAGTATTTT. The genes are TRBV6-5 and TRBJ2-3; a possible D gene is TRBD2 (5 bases). Germline V gene lookup returns CDR1 MNHEY and CDR2 SVGAGI. The V gene lost 5 bases and the J gene lost 2 bases, with 11 bases spanning the gap. The CDR3 extends over 14 amino acids.

A remark on this clone: This same CDR3 is encoded by further DNA sequences in the sample. The rearrangement uses TRBV5-1 and TRBJ2-7; D uncertain. Trimming shortened V by 0 bases and J by 4 bases, and 5 bases separated the two germline ends. The length of the CDR3 is 12 residues. The germline V gene encodes CDR1 SGHRS and CDR2 YFSETQ. As DNA, the CDR3 is TGCGCCAGCAGCTTGGACCGATACGAGCAGTACTTC. Its translation: CASSLDRYEQYF.